These T cell receptor beta chains were read from a single sample in a study of T cells in Graves' hyperthyroidism and ophthalmopathy. A single record per CDR3 protein comes from TCRdb applying MiXCR to the multiplex PCR reads. The top ten hold around 17% of the sample, which has about 720,000 distinct CDR3 sequences, around 20% seen once. The sample consisted of blood. These receptors originate from a woman aged 45-60 years with Graves' hyperthyroidism that later progressed to Graves' ophthalmopathy. Both conserved end residues are part of each CDR3. The order of the fields is V gene, J gene, CDR3 length, CDR3 protein.

v_call: TRBV29-1; j_call: TRBJ2-5; cdr3_length: 13; cdr3_aa: CSVETGGQETQYF
v_call: TRBV7-9; j_call: TRBJ2-7; cdr3_length: 13; cdr3_aa: CASSPQASYEQYF
v_call: TRBV18; j_call: TRBJ1-2; cdr3_length: 15; cdr3_aa: CASSPVPDRNYGYTF
v_call: TRBV30; j_call: TRBJ1-6; cdr3_length: 15; cdr3_aa: CALQGAGSYNSPLHF
v_call: TRBV6-5; j_call: TRBJ2-7; cdr3_length: 15; cdr3_aa: CASSYAGQGSYEQYF
v_call: TRBV7-9; j_call: TRBJ1-2; cdr3_length: 16; cdr3_aa: CASSSPHGGGKDGYTF
v_call: TRBV5-8; j_call: TRBJ2-1; cdr3_length: 16; cdr3_aa: CASSPRGADSYNEQFF
v_call: TRBV4-2; j_call: TRBJ2-3; cdr3_length: 16; cdr3_aa: CASSQDWASPTNTQYF
v_call: TRBV2; j_call: TRBJ1-5; cdr3_length: 15; cdr3_aa: CASSKQGARNQPQHF
v_call: TRBV10-3; j_call: TRBJ1-6; cdr3_length: 13; cdr3_aa: CAISGAGNSPLHF
v_call: TRBV27; j_call: TRBJ2-7; cdr3_length: 16; cdr3_aa: CASSLVLGQMTYEQYF
v_call: TRBV2; j_call: TRBJ2-5; cdr3_length: 15; cdr3_aa: CASKQGRLGQETQYF
v_call: TRBV6-1; j_call: TRBJ1-1; cdr3_length: 14; cdr3_aa: CASRGQGAPTEAFF
v_call: TRBV5-1; j_call: TRBJ2-7; cdr3_length: 15; cdr3_aa: CASSSAGPNTHEQYF
v_call: TRBV20-1; j_call: TRBJ1-1; cdr3_length: 15; cdr3_aa: CSARGFGQRGTEAFF
v_call: TRBV29-1; j_call: TRBJ2-3; cdr3_length: 13; cdr3_aa: CSVGQGGTDTQYF
v_call: TRBV19; j_call: TRBJ1-2; cdr3_length: 15; cdr3_aa: CASSLGQGMNYGYTF
v_call: TRBV20-1; j_call: TRBJ2-5; cdr3_length: 13; cdr3_aa: CSADGQRVGTQYF
v_call: TRBV20-1; j_call: TRBJ2-1; cdr3_length: 13; cdr3_aa: CSASYATYNEQFF
v_call: TRBV2; j_call: TRBJ2-1; cdr3_length: 15; cdr3_aa: CASSSAGRSFYEQFF
v_call: TRBV20-1; j_call: TRBJ2-7; cdr3_length: 14; cdr3_aa: CSAKTGGWSYEQYF
v_call: TRBV7-9; j_call: TRBJ1-2; cdr3_length: 15; cdr3_aa: CASSQGLLAAYGYTF
v_call: TRBV5-1; j_call: TRBJ2-1; cdr3_length: 20; cdr3_aa: CASSLDQTSGGLFSYNEQFF
v_call: TRBV6-1; j_call: TRBJ1-3; cdr3_length: 14; cdr3_aa: CASYRDASGNTIYF
v_call: TRBV3-1; j_call: TRBJ2-1; cdr3_length: 14; cdr3_aa: CASSQERLAIEQFF
v_call: TRBV7-2; j_call: TRBJ1-1; cdr3_length: 13; cdr3_aa: CASSLYGGYEAFF
v_call: TRBV6-1; j_call: TRBJ2-3; cdr3_length: 13; cdr3_aa: CASGGPGYDTQYF
v_call: TRBV9; j_call: TRBJ1-5; cdr3_length: 15; cdr3_aa: CASSADGESNQPQHF
v_call: TRBV27; j_call: TRBJ2-7; cdr3_length: 12; cdr3_aa: CASRTQGYEQYF
v_call: TRBV3-1; j_call: TRBJ2-7; cdr3_length: 15; cdr3_aa: CASSLGQGAINEQYF
v_call: TRBV19; j_call: TRBJ1-2; cdr3_length: 14; cdr3_aa: CASSNRQAAYGYTF
v_call: TRBV10-3; j_call: TRBJ2-7; cdr3_length: 13; cdr3_aa: CAIKGTGLDEQYF
v_call: TRBV20-1; j_call: TRBJ1-4; cdr3_length: 12; cdr3_aa: CSATRPNEKLFF
v_call: TRBV20-1; j_call: TRBJ1-6; cdr3_length: 11; cdr3_aa: CSARVGEPLHF
v_call: TRBV18; j_call: TRBJ1-3; cdr3_length: 16; cdr3_aa: CASSPRDLPSGNTIYF
v_call: TRBV12-3/TRBV12-4; j_call: TRBJ2-5; cdr3_length: 15; cdr3_aa: CASSFEGGGGKTQYF
v_call: TRBV3-1; j_call: TRBJ1-2; cdr3_length: 15; cdr3_aa: CASRNTGGSAYGYTF
v_call: TRBV4-1; j_call: TRBJ2-7; cdr3_length: 15; cdr3_aa: CASSEGDRLVYEQYF
v_call: TRBV20-1; j_call: TRBJ1-1; cdr3_length: 14; cdr3_aa: CSARLVRANTEAFF
v_call: TRBV5-4; j_call: TRBJ2-1; cdr3_length: 15; cdr3_aa: CASSLARLAGGEQFF
v_call: TRBV10-3; j_call: TRBJ2-1; cdr3_length: 17; cdr3_aa: CAISEPMRVAVYNEQFF
v_call: TRBV5-5; j_call: TRBJ2-7; cdr3_length: 13; cdr3_aa: CASNKDRSYKQYF
v_call: TRBV12-3/TRBV12-4; j_call: TRBJ2-1; cdr3_length: 17; cdr3_aa: CASSSQGIGGANNEQFF
v_call: TRBV29-1; j_call: TRBJ2-5; cdr3_length: 12; cdr3_aa: CSVEGGAETQYF
v_call: TRBV5-1; j_call: TRBJ1-4; cdr3_length: 14; cdr3_aa: CASGPGPTNEKLFF
v_call: TRBV6-1; j_call: TRBJ2-1; cdr3_length: 16; cdr3_aa: CASSEGVPSSYNEQFF